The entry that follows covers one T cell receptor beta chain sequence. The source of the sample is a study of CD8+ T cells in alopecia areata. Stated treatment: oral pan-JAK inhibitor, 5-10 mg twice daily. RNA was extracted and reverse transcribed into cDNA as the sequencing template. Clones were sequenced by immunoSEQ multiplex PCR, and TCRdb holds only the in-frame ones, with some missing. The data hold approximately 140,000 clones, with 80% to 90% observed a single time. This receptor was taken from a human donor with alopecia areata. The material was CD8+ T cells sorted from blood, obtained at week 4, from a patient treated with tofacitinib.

CDR3 sequence reads: CASSPYRGYGETQYF. Written as DNA, the CDR3 is TGTGCCAGCAGCCCTTACAGGGGCTATGGAGAGACCCAGTACTTC. The chain links TRBV6-5 to TRBJ2-5; 7 positions agree with TRBD1. J was trimmed by 4 bases and V by 6 bases; bases with no gene match: 11. CDR1 and CDR2 (germline): MNHEY, SVGAGI. This CDR3 contains 15 residues.